This is a list of T cell receptor beta chains from one sample in a study of T-cell memory formation after mild COVID-19. TCRdb analysed the 5' RACE reads with MiXCR anew, one entry per CDR3 protein. The profile covers about 350,000 distinct CDR3 sequences, with about an eighth appearing a single time and approximately 21% taken by the ten largest. Sequencing was performed on PBMCs or a T cell subset sorted from them (not recorded which). The receptors come from a man between 18 and 29 years old who had mild COVID-19 (a few samples of this study predate the infection). Cell type and time point are not known. The CDR3 runs from the conserved cysteine through the conserved F or W. The D gene is left open where the match is weak. Size values are once, few and many counts, or a class for expanded clones, and some rows have none.

j_call	d_call	clone_size	v_call	cdr3_aa	cdr3_nt
TRBJ2-5	TRBD1	NA	TRBV27	CASSKRDRGRQETQYF	TGTGCCAGCAGTAAAAGGGACAGGGGCCGGCAAGAGACCCAGTACTTC
TRBJ1-2	TRBD1	few	TRBV29-1	CSVGTGDGTDYGYTF	TGCAGCGTCGGGACAGGGGATGGGACTGACTATGGCTACACCTTC
TRBJ1-1	NA	NA	TRBV5-1	CASSSLGQMNTEAFF	TGCGCCAGCAGCTCGTTAGGACAGATGAACACTGAAGCTTTCTTT
TRBJ2-3	TRBD2	few	TRBV11-3	CASSSSGGPWDTQYF	TGTGCCAGCAGCTCCAGCGGGGGGCCCTGGGATACGCAGTATTTT
TRBJ2-4	TRBD2	NA	TRBV20-1	CSAPGRGDIQYF	TGCAGTGCCCCCGGCCGGGGGGACATTCAGTACTTC
TRBJ2-2	NA	NA	TRBV19	CASSRGSGELFF	TGTGCCAGTAGTCGGGGGTCCGGGGAGCTGTTTTTT
TRBJ2-3	TRBD1	NA	TRBV18	CASSPPTGGDTQYF	TGTGCCAGCTCACCACCCACAGGGGGCGATACGCAGTATTTT
TRBJ2-5	NA	NA	TRBV10-3	CAISWVQGETQYF	TGTGCCATCAGTTGGGTCCAAGGAGAGACCCAGTACTTC
TRBJ2-1	NA	once	TRBV29-1	CSVESGVANEQFF	TGCAGCGTTGAGTCGGGGGTGGCTAATGAGCAGTTCTTC
TRBJ1-1	TRBD1	NA	TRBV4-3	CASSLQGQGAPGAFF	TGCGCCAGCAGCCTCCAGGGACAGGGGGCGCCCGGAGCTTTCTTT
TRBJ2-3	NA	NA	TRBV9	CASSVRTTDTQYF	TGTGCCAGCAGCGTGAGGACAACAGATACGCAGTATTTT
TRBJ1-4	NA	many	TRBV6-5	CASSYRGEDEKLFF	TGTGCCAGCAGTTACCGGGGAGAGGATGAAAAACTGTTTTTT
TRBJ2-3	TRBD1	NA	TRBV20-1	CSVTKTGQGADTQYF	TGCAGTGTAACAAAAACGGGACAGGGGGCGGATACGCAGTATTTT
TRBJ2-2	NA	NA	TRBV6-5	CASRQRDRDTGELFF	TGTGCCAGCAGGCAAAGGGACCGCGACACCGGGGAGCTGTTTTTT
TRBJ2-3	NA	few	TRBV4-1	CASSPSAGRTDTQYF	TGCGCCAGCAGCCCCTCGGCGGGCCGCACAGATACGCAGTATTTT
TRBJ2-7	NA	many	TRBV5-1	CASSQAGGFSYEQYF	TGCGCCAGCAGCCAGGCTGGGGGTTTCTCCTACGAGCAGTACTTC
TRBJ2-2	TRBD1	NA	TRBV5-1	CASSPAGTGYGELFF	TGCGCCAGCAGCCCTGCCGGGACAGGGTACGGTGAGCTGTTTTTT
TRBJ2-5	TRBD2	NA	TRBV7-7	CASSSGLVGETQYF	TGTGCTAGCAGCTCGGGACTAGTAGGAGAGACCCAGTACTTC
TRBJ1-5	NA	few	TRBV15	CATSPNKGGGNQPQHF	TGTGCCACCAGCCCCAATAAGGGGGGCGGCAATCAGCCCCAGCATTTT
TRBJ1-1	NA	NA	TRBV25-1	CASRSDWDPYFTEAFF	TGTGCCAGCAGGTCGGACTGGGACCCCTATTTCACTGAAGCTTTCTTT
TRBJ1-4	NA	once	TRBV6-1	CASRSSTNEKLFF	TGTGCCAGCCGGAGTTCAACTAATGAAAAACTGTTTTTT
TRBJ1-2	TRBD1	NA	TRBV29-1	CSVRDSLFYGYTF	TGCAGCGTCCGGGACAGCCTATTTTATGGCTACACCTTC
TRBJ2-3	NA	NA	TRBV28	CASTRGGARRTDTQYF	TGTGCCAGCACCCGAGGGGGGGCCCGCCGCACAGATACGCAGTATTTT
TRBJ2-3	NA	many	TRBV5-1	CASSFALAGTDTQYF	TGCGCCAGCAGCTTCGCACTAGCCGGCACAGATACGCAGTATTTT
TRBJ2-1	NA	few	TRBV20-1	CSASDYHEQFF	TGCAGTGCAAGTGACTACCATGAGCAGTTCTTC
TRBJ1-2	NA	NA	TRBV6-6	CASSYDLYEWDNYGYTF	TGTGCCAGCAGTTATGATTTGTACGAGTGGGATAACTATGGCTACACCTTC
TRBJ1-1	NA	NA	TRBV12-3/TRBV12-4	CASSTSGRAGDF	TGTGCCAGCAGCACCTCAGGACGGGCGGGCGACTTT
TRBJ2-3	TRBD1	few	TRBV29-1	CSVEDPLFSRPSGGNLPDTQYF	TGCAGCGTTGAAGATCCCTTATTTTCCAGGCCCTCAGGGGGCAATCTACCAGATACGCAGTATTTT
TRBJ1-1	NA	few	TRBV4-1	CASRGPLRNTEAFF	TGCGCCAGCAGGGGCCCGCTTCGGAACACTGAAGCTTTCTTT
TRBJ2-2	NA	few	TRBV11-2	CASSFTGAPGELFF	TGTGCCAGCAGCTTTACGGGGGCGCCCGGGGAGCTGTTTTTT
TRBJ1-2	TRBD1	NA	TRBV29-1	CSVEGGTGQTYGYTF	TGCAGCGTTGAGGGCGGGACAGGGCAAACCTATGGCTACACCTTC
TRBJ2-1	TRBD2	few	TRBV14	CASSQLPGTSGEEDEQFF	TGTGCCAGCAGCCAACTACCAGGGACTAGCGGGGAGGAGGATGAGCAGTTCTTC
TRBJ1-6	TRBD1	few	TRBV6-6	CASSETGRNSPLHF	TGTGCCAGCAGTGAGACAGGGAGGAATTCACCCCTCCACTTT
TRBJ2-7	TRBD1	few	TRBV10-3	CAIGDRTSYEQYF	TGTGCCATCGGGGACAGAACCTCCTACGAGCAGTACTTC
TRBJ1-3	TRBD1	NA	TRBV12-3/TRBV12-4	CASRMTGPHSGNTIYF	TGTGCCAGCAGAATGACAGGGCCCCACTCTGGAAACACCATATATTTT
TRBJ2-5	TRBD1	NA	TRBV5-6	CASSYSDRGYETQYF	TGTGCCAGCAGTTATTCAGACAGGGGATATGAGACCCAGTACTTC
TRBJ2-3	NA	many	TRBV24-1	CATSGIRDGTDTQYF	TGTGCCACCAGTGGGATTCGGGACGGCACAGATACGCAGTATTTT
TRBJ1-1	TRBD1	NA	TRBV28	CASSTADRGNTEAFF	TGTGCCAGCAGTACCGCGGACAGGGGGAACACTGAAGCTTTCTTT
TRBJ1-1	NA	few	TRBV2	CASEGSTEAFF	TGTGCCAGCGAAGGATCCACTGAAGCTTTCTTT
TRBJ2-1	NA	few	TRBV7-6	CASSLDAGLYNEQFF	TGTGCCAGCAGCTTAGACGCGGGGCTGTACAATGAGCAGTTCTTC
TRBJ1-6	NA	few	TRBV19	CAAEGPYVGSPLHF	TGTGCCGCAGAGGGACCTTACGTGGGGTCACCCCTCCACTTT
TRBJ2-1	NA	few	TRBV4-3	CASSQGASVSYNEQFF	TGCGCCAGCAGCCAAGGGGCCTCCGTCTCCTACAATGAGCAGTTCTTC
TRBJ1-5	NA	NA	TRBV27	CASSLSTAGNQPQHF	TGTGCCAGCAGTTTAAGTACCGCTGGCAATCAGCCCCAGCATTTT
TRBJ1-6	TRBD1	NA	TRBV5-1	CASSSSGQLVPLHF	TGCGCCAGCAGCTCATCGGGACAGCTAGTACCCCTCCACTTT
TRBJ2-7	TRBD1	few	TRBV4-1	CASSPLTRDRGHEQYF	TGCGCCAGCAGCCCTCTCACCCGGGACAGGGGACACGAGCAGTACTTC
TRBJ2-1	NA	few	TRBV7-9	CASSFEVNNEQFF	TGTGCCAGCAGTTTCGAGGTTAACAATGAGCAGTTCTTC
TRBJ1-3	NA	NA	TRBV9	CASSRLGETGNTIYF	TGTGCCAGCAGCCGATTGGGGGAAACTGGAAACACCATATATTTT
TRBJ1-2	TRBD1	NA	TRBV4-3	CASSQDRGGAGYGYTF	TGCGCCAGCAGCCAAGATCGAGGGGGCGCTGGCTATGGCTACACCTTC
TRBJ1-2	TRBD1	few	TRBV7-8	CASSLAWTGDGYTF	TGTGCCAGCAGCTTAGCTTGGACAGGGGATGGCTACACCTTC
TRBJ1-1	NA	few	TRBV9	CASRKIGGVNTEAFF	TGTGCCAGCAGGAAAATCGGGGGGGTGAACACTGAAGCTTTCTTT
TRBJ2-5	NA	few	TRBV2	CASSVLQETQYF	TGTGCCAGCAGCGTTCTTCAAGAGACCCAGTACTTC
TRBJ1-5	NA	NA	TRBV12-3/TRBV12-4	CASSFGLPVRSNQPQHF	TGTGCCAGCAGTTTTGGACTCCCCGTTCGGTCCAATCAGCCCCAGCATTTT
TRBJ2-2	NA	few	TRBV2	CASRAQGNTGELFF	TGTGCCAGCAGAGCCCAGGGGAACACCGGGGAGCTGTTTTTT
TRBJ2-1	TRBD2	few	TRBV6-4	CATTSGRKNEQFF	TGTGCCACCACTAGCGGGCGCAAGAATGAGCAGTTCTTC